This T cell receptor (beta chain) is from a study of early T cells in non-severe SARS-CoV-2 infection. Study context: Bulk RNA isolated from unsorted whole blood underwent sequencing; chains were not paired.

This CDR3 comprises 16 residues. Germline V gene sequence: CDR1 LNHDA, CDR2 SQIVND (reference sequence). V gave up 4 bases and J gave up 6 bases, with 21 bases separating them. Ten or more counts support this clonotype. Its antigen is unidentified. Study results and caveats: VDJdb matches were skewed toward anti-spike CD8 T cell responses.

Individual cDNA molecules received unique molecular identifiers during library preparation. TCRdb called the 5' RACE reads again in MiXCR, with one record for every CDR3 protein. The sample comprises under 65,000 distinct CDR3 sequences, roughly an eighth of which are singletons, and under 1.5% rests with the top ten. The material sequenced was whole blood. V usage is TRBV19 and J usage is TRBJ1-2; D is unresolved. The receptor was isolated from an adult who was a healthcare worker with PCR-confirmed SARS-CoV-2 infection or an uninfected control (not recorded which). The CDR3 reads CASSRTRAGFTDGYTF. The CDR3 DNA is TGTGCCAGTAGTAGGACGAGGGCCGGATTCACGGATGGCTACACCTTC.